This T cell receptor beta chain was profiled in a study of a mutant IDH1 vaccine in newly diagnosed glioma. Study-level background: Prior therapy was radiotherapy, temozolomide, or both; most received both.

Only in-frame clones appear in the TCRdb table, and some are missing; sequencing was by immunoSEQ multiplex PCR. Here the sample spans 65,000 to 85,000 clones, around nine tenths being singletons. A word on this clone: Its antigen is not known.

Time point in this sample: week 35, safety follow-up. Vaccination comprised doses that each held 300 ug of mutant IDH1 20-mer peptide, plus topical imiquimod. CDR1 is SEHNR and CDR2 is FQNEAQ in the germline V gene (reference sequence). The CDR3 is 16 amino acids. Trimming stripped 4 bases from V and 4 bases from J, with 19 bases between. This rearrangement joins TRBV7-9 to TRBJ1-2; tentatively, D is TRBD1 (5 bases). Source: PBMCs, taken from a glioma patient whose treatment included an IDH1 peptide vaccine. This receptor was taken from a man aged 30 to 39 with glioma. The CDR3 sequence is CASSSGTAPEGYGYTF. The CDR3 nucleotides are TGTGCCAGCAGCTCGGGGACGGCTCCTGAGGGCTATGGCTACACCTTC.